The rows below give T cell receptor beta chains drawn from one sample of a study of T cells in Graves' hyperthyroidism and ophthalmopathy. TCRdb re-analysed the multiplex PCR reads in MiXCR, keeping a single row per CDR3 protein. The table lists some 560,000 distinct CDR3 sequences, 12% to 15% of them singletons. The sample was blood. The receptor source for this set is a woman between 40 and 55 years old with Graves' hyperthyroidism. Both conserved end residues are part of each CDR3. The D gene is left open where the match is weak. Expanded clones get a size class; other rows say once, few or many, or leave the size out.

size	V	D	J	DNA	CDR3
many	TRBV30	NA	TRBJ1-1	TGTGCCTGGAGTGTACGGGCGGGGTATGCTTTCTTT	CAWSVRAGYAFF
many	TRBV3-1	NA	TRBJ1-4	TGTGCCAGCAGCCAAGAGGTGGGCGAAAAACTGTTTTTT	CASSQEVGEKLFF
many	TRBV18	TRBD1	TRBJ1-4	TGTGCCAGCTCACCTCGGACAGGGGTTGAAAAACTGTTTTTT	CASSPRTGVEKLFF
many	TRBV11-2	TRBD2	TRBJ2-7	TGTGCCAGCAGCTTTACCGGGACTAGCATGGAAGAGCAGTACTTC	CASSFTGTSMEEQYF
NA	TRBV27	NA	TRBJ2-5	TGTGCCAGCACATCTTTGGGCAACCAAGAGACCCAGTACTTC	CASTSLGNQETQYF
many	TRBV2	NA	TRBJ1-4	TGTGCCAGCACGGAGGGGTTTATCGAAAAACTGTTTTTT	CASTEGFIEKLFF
NA	TRBV7-9	NA	TRBJ2-5	TGTGCCAGCAGCTTATTGGCCAACCAAGAGACCCAGTACTTC	CASSLLANQETQYF
NA	TRBV28	TRBD2	TRBJ2-3	TGTGCCAGCAGCCCCGGGGCGGGAGGCGGTGCAGATACGCAGTATTTT	CASSPGAGGGADTQYF
many	TRBV3-1	TRBD2	TRBJ2-1	TGTGCCAGCAGCCCGACTAGCGGGAGGACTAATGAGCAGTTCTTC	CASSPTSGRTNEQFF
many	TRBV6-6	TRBD1	TRBJ2-7	TGTGCCAGCAGTTACTCTCGACAGGGGGCCTACGAGCAGTACTTC	CASSYSRQGAYEQYF
NA	TRBV20-1	NA	TRBJ2-5	TGCAGTGCTAGTCTGGTACAAGAGACCCAGTACTTC	CSASLVQETQYF
many	TRBV18	TRBD1	TRBJ2-5	TGTGCCAGCTCTCCCCGGGACAGACAAGAGACCCAGTACTTC	CASSPRDRQETQYF
few	TRBV3-1	NA	TRBJ2-5	TGTGCCAGCAGCCAATGGGGCGCGGCAGACGAGACCCAGTACTTC	CASSQWGAADETQYF
once	TRBV7-6	NA	TRBJ2-2	TGTGCCAGCAGCCCACTAGTTCCCGGGGAGCTGTTTTTT	CASSPLVPGELFF
NA	TRBV7-9	TRBD2	TRBJ2-1	TGTGCCAGCACCGGAAGGACTAGCGGGAGAGTATATGAGCAGTTCTTC	CASTGRTSGRVYEQFF
few	TRBV15	TRBD1	TRBJ1-4	TGTGCCACCAGCAGAGATGGGGACAGTAGCGAAAAACTGTTTTTT	CATSRDGDSSEKLFF
few	TRBV7-2	NA	TRBJ1-6	TGTGCCAGCAGCTTACCGGGGGAGCATTCACCCCTCCACTTT	CASSLPGEHSPLHF
many	TRBV18	NA	TRBJ2-1	TGTGCCAGCTCACCGAGGAGGGCATCCTACAATGAGCAGTTCTTC	CASSPRRASYNEQFF
many	TRBV5-5	NA	TRBJ1-2	TGTGCCAGCAGCCTTGAGACCGCGAGCTATGGCTACACCTTC	CASSLETASYGYTF
few	TRBV7-3	TRBD1	TRBJ2-7	TGTGCCAGCAGCTTTGGACAGGGTACCGAGCAGTACTTC	CASSFGQGTEQYF
few	TRBV30	TRBD2	TRBJ2-3	TGTGCCTGGAGTCTAGCGGGAGTTTCAGATACGCAGTATTTT	CAWSLAGVSDTQYF
NA	TRBV27	TRBD2	TRBJ2-1	TGTGCCAGCAGTTTATCCCCAGAACTAGCGAGAATCTACAATGAGCAGTTCTTC	CASSLSPELARIYNEQFF
many	TRBV2	NA	TRBJ2-1	TGTGCCAGCAGTGATTTCGAGCAGTTCTTC	CASSDFEQFF
many	TRBV20-1	NA	TRBJ2-5	TGCAGTGCTAGAGATCTGGTGGGGGCAGGGGAGACCCAGTACTTC	CSARDLVGAGETQYF
few	TRBV19	NA	TRBJ1-5	TGTGCCAGTAGTATCTACCCCAGGGACAAAAATCAGCCCCAGCATTTT	CASSIYPRDKNQPQHF
many	TRBV19	TRBD2	TRBJ2-1	TGTGCCAGTAGTAGGAGACTAGCGGGACAGGCCAATGAGCAGTTCTTC	CASSRRLAGQANEQFF
many	TRBV10-1	TRBD1	TRBJ2-3	TGCGCCAGCAGTGTGGGACAGGGAGGCCCAGATACGCAGTATTTT	CASSVGQGGPDTQYF
many	TRBV10-3	TRBD1	TRBJ2-7	TGTGCCATCAGTGAGGGACAGGGTACTTATGAGCAGTACTTC	CAISEGQGTYEQYF
NA	TRBV6-2/TRBV6-3	TRBD1	TRBJ2-7	TGTGCAGCCGGGACAGGGTTCTACGAGCAGTACTTC	CAAGTGFYEQYF
many	TRBV20-1	NA	TRBJ2-7	TGCAGTGCTAGCGACCCATATAGCGGCAAGCAGTACTTC	CSASDPYSGKQYF
NA	TRBV11-2	TRBD1	TRBJ2-7	TGTGCCAGCAGCGGGACAGGGGCGAACTCCTACGAGCAGTACTTC	CASSGTGANSYEQYF
NA	TRBV6-2/TRBV6-3	TRBD1	TRBJ2-2	TGTGCCAGCAGCTGGGGACAGCCGTACACCGGGGAGCTGTTTTTT	CASSWGQPYTGELFF
many	TRBV7-9	NA	TRBJ1-6	TGTGCCAGCAGCTTAGGGGTACCCTATAATTCACCCCTCCACTTT	CASSLGVPYNSPLHF
many	TRBV27	TRBD2	TRBJ2-7	TGTGCCAGCAGTCGCGGACTAGCAAGCGAGCAGTACTTC	CASSRGLASEQYF
once	TRBV30	TRBD1	TRBJ1-2	TGTGCCTGGAGCTCGACAGGGGATGATGGCTACACCTTC	CAWSSTGDDGYTF
few	TRBV3-1	NA	TRBJ1-4	TGTGCCAGCAGCCACCCAGCCTCGACAGAAGGTGAAAAACTGTTTTTT	CASSHPASTEGEKLFF
many	TRBV20-1	NA	TRBJ1-1	TGCAGTAACCTCGAGGGCGGACGAACTGAAGCTTTCTTT	CSNLEGGRTEAFF
NA	TRBV29-1	NA	TRBJ2-7	TGCAGCGTTGAACGGACTAACGAGCAGTACTTC	CSVERTNEQYF
many	TRBV20-1	TRBD2	TRBJ2-3	TGCAGTGCCTTAGCGGGGACTAGCACAGATACGCAGTATTTT	CSALAGTSTDTQYF
few	TRBV5-1	TRBD2	TRBJ2-3	TGCGCCAGCAGCTTGGCCGCGGGACTAGCGGGAGGGCCGACAGATACGCAGTATTTT	CASSLAAGLAGGPTDTQYF
many	TRBV7-2	NA	TRBJ2-1	TGTGCCAGCAGCTTAGCGGTGGGTGAGCAGTTCTTC	CASSLAVGEQFF
few	TRBV6-2/TRBV6-3	TRBD2	TRBJ2-1	TGTGCCAGCAGTTACTCACTAGCGGGAGTAAAGAGGACCTACAATGAGCAGTTCTTC	CASSYSLAGVKRTYNEQFF
many	TRBV12-3/TRBV12-4	TRBD1	TRBJ2-7	TGTGCCAGCAGTCGAAGACAGGGGGCCTACGAGCAGTACTTC	CASSRRQGAYEQYF
few	TRBV20-1	TRBD1	TRBJ1-4	TGCAGTGCAAAACCCGGGACAGGGGGTGAAAAACTGTTTTTT	CSAKPGTGGEKLFF
NA	TRBV2	NA	TRBJ2-1	TGTGCCAGCAACGAAGGTAGGCTCGTCAATGAGCAGTTCTTC	CASNEGRLVNEQFF
NA	TRBV11-1	TRBD1	TRBJ1-1	TGTGCCAGCAGCCGGGGAGAGGGGGCGAACACTGAAGCTTTCTTT	CASSRGEGANTEAFF
NA	TRBV6-1	NA	TRBJ2-7	TGTGCCAGCAGTGAACTAGTCCCCTACGAGCAGTACTTC	CASSELVPYEQYF
NA	TRBV14	NA	TRBJ2-1	TGTGCCAGCAGCGGTTTAGCCTGGGGGCAGTTCTTC	CASSGLAWGQFF
many	TRBV2	TRBD1	TRBJ1-1	TGTGCCAGCAGTGAATCAAGGACAGGGAACACTGAAGCTTTCTTT	CASSESRTGNTEAFF
many	TRBV3-1	NA	TRBJ1-3	TGTGCCAGCAGCCAAGGAGCGAACACTGGAAACACCATATATTTT	CASSQGANTGNTIYF
many	TRBV5-1	NA	TRBJ2-1	TGCGCCAGCAGCTTGCCGGCGGAGGCCTACAATGAGCAGTTCTTC	CASSLPAEAYNEQFF
NA	TRBV28	TRBD1	TRBJ2-7	TGTGCCAGCAGCGCCGGACAGGGGACGCCTTCCGAGCAGTACTTC	CASSAGQGTPSEQYF
many	TRBV5-1	TRBD1	TRBJ1-1	TGCGCCAGCAGCCGGGACAGCGATACCGATGAAGCTTTCTTT	CASSRDSDTDEAFF